Listed below are T cell receptor beta chains from one sample, sequenced in a study of T cell responses to AZD1222 COVID-19 vaccine. Profiled with immunoSEQ multiplex PCR; TCRdb holds only in-frame clones, not every one. The data contain around 120,000 clones, less than 90% of them singletons. Sequenced here: peripheral blood, sampled on day 0 of AZD1222 vaccination. These receptors were obtained from an adult in good health. The CDR3 runs from the conserved cysteine through the conserved F or W. Fields, in order: J gene, V gene, CDR3 protein.

TRBJ1-2 | TRBV7-8 | CASSLGSQGANYGYTF
TRBJ2-7 | TRBV28 | CASRPGTYEQYF
TRBJ2-3 | TRBV28 | CASGGIATDTQYF
TRBJ2-3 | TRBV30 | CAWSFKRGSTDTQYF
TRBJ1-2 | TRBV18 | CASSPSGGPDSGYTF
TRBJ2-7 | TRBV11-2 | CASSFLGGSSYEQYF
TRBJ2-1 | TRBV4-2 | CASSPGLARNEQFF
TRBJ2-1 | TRBV6-5 | CASRRGGGLYNEQFF
TRBJ2-2 | TRBV5-6 | CASSSRTGLNTGELFF
TRBJ2-1 | TRBV7-2 | CASSLGSDDEQFF
TRBJ2-7 | TRBV5-1 | CASSLDSRTYEQYF
TRBJ2-1 | TRBV7-3 | CASSFVGAGGRNEQFF
TRBJ1-5 | TRBV10-3 | CAISPDGFNQPQHF
TRBJ2-2 | TRBV19 | CASSWAGELFF
TRBJ2-7 | TRBV28 | CASSSSLEQYF
TRBJ2-2 | TRBV3-1/TRBV3-2 | CASSQGLGQAPGELFF
TRBJ2-5 | TRBV28 | CASSFLGQGEETQYF
TRBJ1-2 | TRBV28 | CASSLEVVVPDRGFYGYTF
TRBJ1-3 | TRBV9 | CASSVAEGHTIYF
TRBJ1-1 | TRBV3-1/TRBV3-2 | CASRGQGWNTEAFF